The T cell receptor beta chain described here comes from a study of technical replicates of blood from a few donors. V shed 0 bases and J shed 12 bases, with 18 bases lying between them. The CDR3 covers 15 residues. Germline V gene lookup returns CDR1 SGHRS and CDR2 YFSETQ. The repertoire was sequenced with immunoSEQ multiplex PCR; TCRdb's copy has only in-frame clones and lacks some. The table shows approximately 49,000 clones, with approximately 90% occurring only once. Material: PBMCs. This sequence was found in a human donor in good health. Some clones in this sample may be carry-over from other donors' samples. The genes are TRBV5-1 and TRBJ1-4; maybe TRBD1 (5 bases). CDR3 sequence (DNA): TGCGCCAGCAGCTTGGCCGGGGGGACGGACCAACAACTGTTTTTT. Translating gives CASSLAGGTDQQLFF.